Below, 20 T cell receptor beta chains from the same sample are listed, as sequenced in a study of blood T cell repertoires in COVID-19. Sequenced by immunoSEQ multiplex PCR; TCRdb stores in-frame clones only, minus some. This sample has about 230,000 clones, with around 88% found just once. Sequences were obtained from peripheral blood. These TCRs come from a middle-aged man with active or convalescent COVID-19.

The V call is TRBV9, the J call TRBJ2-1; 9 positions agree with TRBD2. Trimming removed 1 base from V and 7 bases from J; junction bases left unmatched: 6. This CDR3 spans 15 amino acids. Germline CDR1 SGDLS, CDR2 YYNGEE. Here the CDR3 DNA reads TGTGCCAGCAGCGTACGGACTAGCGTAGAGAATGAGCAGTTCTTC. Translated: CASSVRTSVENEQFF. Looking up the rest from reference TRBV9 and TRBJ2-1 gives the full variable domain: DSGVTQTPKHLITATGQRVTLRCSPRSGDLSVYWYQQSLDQGLQFLIQYYNGEERAKGNILERFSAQQFPDLHSELNLSSLELGDSALYFCASSVRTSVENEQFFGPGTRLTVL.

This chain uses TRBV19 with TRBJ2-1; TRBD1 matches 7 bases. The CDR3 runs to 18 residues. V shed 3 bases and J 9 bases; nucleotides not matched to a gene: 20. The germline V gene encodes CDR1 LNHDA and CDR2 SQIVND (reference sequence). The CDR3 spells CASSIAIHRPNRDSEQFF. The CDR3 DNA sequence: TGTGCCAGTAGTATTGCTATTCATCGACCCAATCGGGACAGTGAGCAGTTCTTC.

V is TRBV7-3 and J is TRBJ2-3; TRBD2 matches at 10 bases. The junction had 12 bases not matched to a gene; V was cut back by 9 bases and J by 6 bases. Germline V lookup: CDR1 SGHTA, CDR2 FQGTGA. CDR3 length: 15 residues. The DNA of the CDR3 is TGTGCCAGTCCGGCAGCGGGAGGGCCCCGGGATACGCAGTATTTT. Translation gives CASPAAGGPRDTQYF. Full variable domain (remainder filled in from reference TRBV7-3 and TRBJ2-3): GAGVSQTPSNKVTEKGKYVELRCDPISGHTALYWYRQSLGQGPEFLIYFQGTGAADDSGLPNDRFFAVRPEGSVSTLKIQRTERGDSAVYLCASPAAGGPRDTQYFGPGTRLTVL.

The chain is built from TRBV27 and TRBJ1-2; unclear D gene. There are 15 residues in the CDR3. The V end was cut by 5 bases, the J end by 6 bases, with 19 bases between. CDR1 and CDR2 from the germline V gene are MNHEY and SMNVEV (reference sequence). CDR3 sequence reads: CASSADRSAGHGYTF. In DNA form, the CDR3 reads TGTGCCAGCAGTGCTGATCGCTCGGCAGGTCATGGCTACACCTTC.

The chain employs TRBV9 and TRBJ1-6; the match to TRBD1 covers 8 bases. The germline gives CDR1 SGDLS, CDR2 YYNGEE. The CDR3 sequence is 15 residues long. J gave up 10 bases and V 6 bases, and 12 bases lay outside the gene matches. CDR3 protein: CASNRQGQGGSPLHF. CDR3 sequence (DNA): TGTGCCAGCAACCGACAGGGGCAGGGTGGCTCACCCCTCCACTTT.

The V call is TRBV5-1, the J call TRBJ2-2; TRBD2 is a possible D gene (6 bases). The V and J ends lost 7 bases and 3 bases respectively, with 7 bases between them. Germline V CDR1 and CDR2: SGHRS, YFSETQ. CDR3 length equals 12 residues. The CDR3 coding sequence is TGCGCCAGCGGGGGGTACACCGGGGAGCTGTTTTTT. It encodes CASGGYTGELFF.

The chain couples TRBV18 to TRBJ2-7; TRBD1 matches at 7 bases. Germline CDR1 KGHSH, CDR2 LQKENI. The CDR3 spans 13 residues. The trim removed 6 bases at V and 4 bases at J, leaving 6 bases unmatched. The CDR3 sequence: CASSRTGEYEQYF. CDR3 DNA: TGTGCCAGCTCGAGGACAGGAGAATACGAGCAGTACTTC.

The chain carries TRBV19 and TRBJ2-3; D not certain. This CDR3 is 13 amino acids long. Germline assignment: CDR1 LNHDA and CDR2 SQIVND (reference sequence). Trimming pared 5 bases from V and 2 bases from J, leaving 8 bases between. CDR3 region: CASSPRYTDTQYF. The CDR3 nucleotides read TGTGCCAGTAGTCCCCGGTACACAGATACGCAGTATTTT.

V is TRBV6-5 and J is TRBJ2-2; weak D call: TRBD1 (5 bases). The CDR3 contains 15 residues. The V end lost 5 bases, the J end lost 4 bases, and 14 bases lay between the germline ends. From germline, CDR1 is MNHEY and CDR2 SVGAGI. The CDR3 nucleotides read TGTGCCAGCAGTAGACAGAAGATCGGCACCGGGGAGCTGTTTTTT. Translation gives CASSRQKIGTGELFF.

The chain links TRBV18 to TRBJ2-5; a weak D match, TRBD1 (5 bases). This CDR3 comprises 14 residues. In germline, CDR1 is KGHSH, CDR2 LQKENI. With 0 bases removed from V and 2 bases from J, the gap between germline ends came to 7 bases. CDR3 in amino acids: CASSPPAGQETQYF. The CDR3 DNA sequence: TGTGCCAGCTCACCACCGGCAGGGCAAGAGACCCAGTACTTC.

The chain employs TRBV24-1 and TRBJ2-1; TRBD2 is a possible D gene (6 bases). Trimming took off 9 bases at V and 9 bases at J, with 26 bases between the two ends. CDR3 length equals 16 residues. Germline values: CDR1 KGHDR, CDR2 SFDVKD. This CDR3 is CATVGGAGTGFTEQFF. The CDR3 DNA follows: TGTGCCACCGTTGGAGGAGCAGGGACTGGGTTTACTGAGCAGTTCTTC.

This clone appeared once. The gene calls are TRBV18 and TRBJ1-3; tentatively, D is TRBD1 (6 bases). V lost 0 bases, J lost 3 bases, and 9 bases lay in between. This CDR3 is built from 15 residues. The V gene's germline CDR1 is KGHSH and CDR2 LQKENI. CDR3 DNA: TGTGCCAGCTCACCACCGGGGGCTGGTGGAAACACCATATATTTT. Amino acid sequence: CASSPPGAGGNTIYF.

V and J are TRBV28 and TRBJ2-1; 9 positions match TRBD2. CDR3 length equals 18 residues. The V gene's germline CDR1 is MDHEN and CDR2 SYDVKM. Losses at the gene ends were 4 bases for V and 8 bases for J; bases not matched to a gene: 18. CDR3 residues: CASSSISWVAGVRDEQFF. Here the CDR3 DNA reads TGTGCCAGCAGTTCCATCAGTTGGGTAGCGGGAGTAAGGGATGAGCAGTTCTTC. The whole variable domain, filled in from reference TRBV28 and TRBJ2-1, reads DVKVTQSSRYLVKRTGEKVFLECVQDMDHENMFWYRQDPGLGLRLIYFSYDVKMKEKGDIPEGYSVSREKKERFSLILESASTNQTSMYLCASSSISWVAGVRDEQFFGPGTRLTVL.

This sequence joins TRBV12-5 and TRBJ2-3, with 8 nucleotides matching TRBD2. Unmatched junction bases numbered 4, after V lost 6 bases and J lost 2 bases. Germline CDR1 LGHNT, CDR2 FRNRAP. CDR3 length: 14 residues. The CDR3 reads CASGRGAYTDTQYF. The CDR3 bases are TGTGCTAGTGGGCGGGGGGCTTACACAGATACGCAGTATTTT. The whole variable domain, filled in from reference TRBV12-5 and TRBJ2-3, reads DARVTQTPRHKVTEMGQEVTMRCQPILGHNTVFWYRQTMMQGLELLAYFRNRAPLDDSGMPKDRFSAEMPDATLATLKIQPSEPRDSAVYFCASGRGAYTDTQYFGPGTRLTVL.

The chain recombines TRBV7-6 with TRBJ2-5; TRBD1 matches at 7 bases. This CDR3 has 16 amino acids. The ends lost 4 bases at V and 2 bases at J; junction bases unmatched: 10. CDR1 and CDR2 from the germline V gene are SGHVS and FNYEAQ. The CDR3 protein is CASSSRQGRGQETQYF. The CDR3 DNA reads as TGTGCCAGCAGCTCAAGACAGGGAAGAGGGCAAGAGACCCAGTACTTC.

CDR3 nucleotides: TGTGCCAGCAGCCCCCCGGTGGAGGGATCATGGGGCACAGATACGCAGTATTTT. Residues: CASSPPVEGSWGTDTQYF. The rearrangement joins TRBV7-8 to TRBJ2-3, with D perhaps TRBD2 (6 bases). With 5 bases removed from V and 1 base from J, the gap between germline ends came to 22 bases. The CDR3 is 18 residues long. Germline CDR1 reads SGHVS; CDR2 reads FQNEAQ.

The V and J genes are TRBV28 and TRBJ2-7, with no clear D. The CDR3 is 13 amino acids. The V end was cut by 4 bases, the J end by 2 bases, with 9 bases between. Germline values: CDR1 MDHEN, CDR2 SYDVKM. CDR3 amino acids: CASSSAPTYEQYF. CDR3 nucleotides: TGTGCCAGCAGTTCCGCACCTACCTACGAGCAGTACTTC.

The rearrangement links TRBV18 to TRBJ1-1, with 7 nucleotides matching TRBD1. V lost 3 bases to trimming and J lost 4 bases; unmatched junction nucleotides: 8. CDR1 and CDR2 (germline): KGHSH, LQKENI. The CDR3 contains 15 residues. In DNA form, the CDR3 reads TGTGCCAGCTCACCTGACCGGGACAGTACCACTGAAGCTTTCTTT. Translation gives CASSPDRDSTTEAFF.

This sequence joins TRBV4-3 and TRBJ1-2; D ambiguous. Between the trimmed V and J ends, which lost 0 bases and 5 bases, there was a span of 7 bases. Germline V lookup: CDR1 LGHNA, CDR2 YSLEER. The CDR3 loop spans 13 amino acids. The CDR3 here is CASSQDRGYGYTF. Here the CDR3 DNA reads TGCGCCAGCAGCCAAGATCGCGGTTATGGCTACACCTTC.

V gene TRBV30 combines with J gene TRBJ2-2, with 8 positions matching TRBD1. Per the germline V gene, CDR1 is GTSNPN and CDR2 is SVGIG (reference sequence). CDR3 length: 15 residues. The J segment lost 8 bases and the V segment lost 2 bases, leaving 10 bases of the junction unmatched. CDR3 residues: CAWSRQGARIGELFF. CDR3 nucleotides: TGTGCCTGGAGTAGGCAGGGGGCGAGGATTGGGGAGCTGTTTTTT.